The text below deals with one TCR beta chain. CDR1 and CDR2 (germline): SGHAT, FQNNGV. Trimming shortened V by 2 bases and J by 2 bases, and 10 bases separated the two germline ends. The CDR3 length is 14 residues. Original data processing: It was from reference gene primer amplification that nucleated cell counts were estimated. The assay was immunoSEQ multiplex PCR, and TCRdb's table has in-frame clones only and misses some. V and J calls and clone size follow that table, whereas D and trimming were derived from the DNA. The sample includes tens of thousands of clones, about 85% of them seen just once. The data belong to a study of blood T cell repertoires in COVID-19. The wider study: The United States, Italy and Spain supplied acute and convalescent COVID-19 samples. Sources were T cells, B-cell-depleted T cells, or PBMCs; the material itself was cDNA or gDNA.

The sample was peripheral blood. The chain links TRBV11-2 to TRBJ2-7; a possible D gene is TRBD1 (5 bases). This receptor was identified in a woman in her 70s in a cohort sampled during active COVID-19. CDR3 sequence: CASSLLGPAYEQYF. The CDR3 DNA follows: TGTGCCAGCAGCTTACTGGGGCCGGCCTACGAGCAGTACTTC.